This entry lists 17 T cell receptor beta chains sequenced from one sample in a study of blood T cell repertoires in COVID-19. This table comes from immunoSEQ multiplex PCR, and its TCRdb copy is limited to in-frame clones, with some not included. The data show over 100,000 clones, 88% seen once. The specimen sequenced was peripheral blood. Every receptor here comes from a man aged 50-60 years with acute or convalescent COVID-19.

Comments on this clone: Other DNA variants within this sample encode the same CDR3. The chain is built from TRBV10-1 and TRBJ2-3, with TRBD1 matching 9 bases. The trim removed 5 bases at V and 5 bases at J, leaving 5 bases unmatched. Looked up from germline, CDR1 is WNHNN and CDR2 is SYGVQD (reference sequence). This CDR3 is built from 14 residues. This chain's CDR3 is CASSPGQGGDTQYF. The DNA for the CDR3 is TGCGCCAGCAGTCCGGGACAGGGAGGAGATACGCAGTATTTT.

The chain combines TRBV18 with TRBJ1-6, with TRBD1 matching over 8 bases. Germline V CDR1 and CDR2: KGHSH, LQKENI. CDR3 length: 19 residues. V gave up 0 bases and J gave up 5 bases; unmatched junction bases: 12. The CDR3 bases are TGTGCCAGCTCACCACCAGTTCGGACAGGGAACTATGATAATTCACCCCTCCACTTT. Amino acid sequence: CASSPPVRTGNYDNSPLHF.

This sequence joins TRBV19 and TRBJ1-1, with D maybe TRBD1 (5 bases). The CDR3 extends over 13 amino acids. V was shortened by 5 bases and J by 6 bases, with 13 bases between the two germline ends. The V gene's germline CDR1 is LNHDA and CDR2 SQIVND (reference sequence). The CDR3 DNA sequence: TGTGCCAGTAGTGTCCAGGGTTTAGCTGAAGCTTTCTTT. Protein sequence: CASSVQGLAEAFF.

The chain joins TRBV11-1 to TRBJ1-1; D gene unclear. V was trimmed by 5 bases and J by 2 bases, leaving 15 bases between them. This CDR3 has 15 amino acids. From germline, CDR1 is SGHAT and CDR2 FQDESV (reference sequence). CDR3 nucleotide sequence: TGTGCCAGCAGCCCGAACAAAGCGGGAAACACTGAAGCTTTCTTT. Residues: CASSPNKAGNTEAFF.

The chain recombines TRBV3-1 (or the pseudogene TRBV3-2) with TRBJ2-1; 10 positions agree with TRBD2. Germline CDR1 LGHDT, CDR2 YNNKEL (reference sequence). The CDR3 sequence is 16 residues long. J lost 5 bases, V lost 4 bases, and 8 bases had no gene match. CDR3 coding DNA: TGTGCCAGCAGCCCCCCCTGGACTAGCGGTAACAATGAGCAGTTCTTC. Encoded protein: CASSPPWTSGNNEQFF.

The J gene is TRBJ1-2, the V gene TRBV5-8; D gene uncertain. The length of the CDR3 is 12 residues. Germline CDR1 reads SGHTS; CDR2 reads YDEGEE. V was clipped by 5 bases and J by 4 bases, with 9 bases between them. The CDR3 loop reads CASSRRGYGYTF. Here the CDR3 DNA reads TGTGCCAGCAGTCGGCGGGGCTATGGCTACACCTTC.

About this clone: Distinct nucleotide sequences in the sample also encode this CDR3. The gene calls are TRBV7-2 and TRBJ1-5; TRBD1 agrees at 8 bases. The CDR3 runs 14 residues. In germline, CDR1 is SGHTA, CDR2 FQGNSA. J gave up 2 bases and V 5 bases, and 2 bases lay outside the gene matches. The CDR3 reads CASSPDRGNQPQHF. CDR3 coding DNA: TGTGCCAGCAGCCCGGACAGGGGCAATCAGCCCCAGCATTTT.

This chain joins TRBV11-2 and TRBJ2-7; tentatively, D is TRBD1 (5 bases). V shed 3 bases and J shed 4 bases, with 16 bases lying between them. CDR3 length: 15 residues. Germline values: CDR1 SGHAT, CDR2 FQNNGV. The CDR3 sequence: CASSLVEGARYEQYF. In DNA form, the CDR3 reads TGTGCCAGCAGCTTGGTAGAAGGGGCCCGGTACGAGCAGTACTTC.

This chain joins TRBV29-1 and TRBJ2-3; D remains ambiguous. The V gene lost 5 bases and the J gene lost 3 bases, with 15 bases spanning the gap. This CDR3 contains 14 residues. The germline V gene encodes CDR1 SQVTM and CDR2 ANQGSEA. The CDR3 nucleotides are TGCAGCGTTCTAAAGACTTTAGGTACAGATACGCAGTATTTT. Its protein is CSVLKTLGTDTQYF.

This chain links TRBV5-1 with TRBJ1-2; 7 bases are a match to TRBD1. This CDR3 contains 15 residues. Germline CDR1 SGHRS, CDR2 YFSETQ. V trimming: 1 base; J trimming: 4 bases; junction bases outside the gene matches: 7. CDR3 region: CASSLQTGDGYGYTF. The CDR3 nucleotides read TGCGCCAGCAGCTTGCAAACAGGGGACGGCTATGGCTACACCTTC.

This chain links TRBV12-5 with TRBJ2-1; the match to TRBD2 covers 8 bases. The length of the CDR3 is 16 residues. Germline assignment: CDR1 LGHNT and CDR2 FRNRAP. Trimming at V came to 0 bases and at J to 5 bases, leaving 6 bases not matched to a gene. This CDR3 reads CASGLVTGGPHNEQFF. The CDR3 coding sequence is TGTGCTAGTGGTTTGGTAACGGGGGGGCCCCACAATGAGCAGTTCTTC.

This clone was recorded only once. This chain links TRBV10-1 with TRBJ2-7; D may be TRBD1 (6 bases). V was clipped by 6 bases and J by 3 bases, with 9 bases between them. The CDR3 covers 12 residues. CDR1 and CDR2 (germline): WNHNN, SYGVQD (reference sequence). The CDR3 sequence is CASSATGYEQYF. CDR3 DNA sequence: TGCGCCAGCAGCGCGACAGGCTACGAGCAGTACTTC.

The chain carries TRBV4-2 and TRBJ2-2; D is possibly TRBD2 (6 bases). Germline V lookup: CDR1 LGHNA, CDR2 YNFKEQ. This CDR3 is 15 amino acids long. V gave up 1 base and J gave up 2 bases, with 8 bases separating them. Here the CDR3 reads CASSQVGRNTGELFF. Written as DNA, the CDR3 is TGTGCCAGCAGCCAAGTCGGGAGAAACACCGGGGAGCTGTTTTTT.

The chain joins TRBV7-2 to TRBJ1-2, with 9 bases that match TRBD1. After removal of 7 bases from V and 7 bases from J, the junction contained 7 bases not matched to a gene. Germline V CDR1 and CDR2: SGHTA, FQGNSA. The CDR3 runs to 13 residues. The CDR3 spells CASKGDRVGGYTF. CDR3 nucleotides: TGTGCCAGCAAAGGGGACAGGGTCGGTGGCTACACCTTC.

This clone appeared a few times. This chain uses TRBV19 with TRBJ2-7; TRBD1 matches at 8 bases. J gave up 0 bases and V 3 bases, and 7 bases lay outside the gene matches. The CDR3 extends over 16 amino acids. Germline loops: CDR1 LNHDA, CDR2 SQIVND (reference sequence). CDR3 DNA: TGTGCCAGTAGTATCCGGGGACAGGCAAGCTCCTACGAGCAGTACTTC. This translates into CASSIRGQASSYEQYF.

Points on this clone: This same CDR3 is encoded by further DNA sequences in the sample. The chain combines TRBV18 with TRBJ1-1, with D uncertain. CDR3 length equals 14 residues. The germline CDR1 and CDR2 sequences are KGHSH and LQKENI. V lost 1 base and J 2 bases, leaving 8 bases between the germline ends. DNA for the CDR3: TGTGCCAGCTCACCACGGGGAGGCAACACTGAAGCTTTCTTT. This encodes CASSPRGGNTEAFF.

This chain uses TRBV30 with TRBJ1-2, with TRBD1 matching over 8 bases. V lost 2 bases to trimming and J lost 7 bases; unmatched junction nucleotides: 12. Germline-derived CDR1 and CDR2 are GTSNPN and SVGIG (reference sequence). The CDR3 spans 15 residues. In DNA form, the CDR3 reads TGTGCCTGGAGTACCCCAGAGACAGGGGTAGGTGGCTACACCTTC. Its protein is CAWSTPETGVGGYTF.